The 23 T cell receptor beta chains given below trace back to one sample, sequenced in a study of cytomegalovirus exposure and HLA in healthy donors. PCR primers comprised 60 Vbeta and 13 Jbeta primers. Here immunoSEQ multiplex PCR was the method, and the copy in TCRdb shows in-frame clones only, minus some. The sample records 150,000 or so clones, about 68% being singletons. Specimen: PBMCs. These receptors were obtained from a young man in good health and CMV-seronegative.

This rearrangement joins TRBV7-2 to TRBJ1-1; 7 nucleotides line up with TRBD1. V was clipped by 3 bases and J by 0 bases; unmatched bases: 7. The germline gives CDR1 SGHTA, CDR2 FQGNSA. The CDR3 spans 16 residues. This CDR3 is CASSFFQGQLNTEAFF. The DNA for the CDR3 is TGTGCCAGCAGCTTTTTTCAGGGACAGCTGAACACTGAAGCTTTCTTT.

This clone was observed a single time. Germline and junction disagree at one end, which may indicate a read error. This sample also contains other DNA sequences that code for the same CDR3. The chain uses TRBV29-1 and TRBJ2-5; 8 bases agree with TRBD1. Germline CDR1 is SQVTM and CDR2 is ANQGSEA. The CDR3 is 16 residues long. CDR3 DNA sequence: TGTAGCGTGGGCGCCAGGGGGCGAGAGGGCAGGGAGACCCAGTACTTC. Residues: CSVGARGREGRETQYF.

The genes are TRBV2 and TRBJ2-3; TRBD2 matches 9 bases. V trimming: 5 bases; J trimming: 2 bases; junction bases outside the gene matches: 8. The CDR3 length is 16 residues. Germline CDR1 is SNHLY and CDR2 is FYNNEI. CDR3 sequence (DNA): TGTGCCAGCAGTCTGGCGGGGGGGTTTTTCACAGATACGCAGTATTTT. It yields the protein CASSLAGGFFTDTQYF.

This clone showed up just a few times. The chain uses TRBV19 and TRBJ1-6, with 10 bases matching TRBD1. The CDR3 spans 14 residues. From germline, CDR1 is LNHDA and CDR2 SQIVND (reference sequence). V lost 10 bases to trimming and J lost 6 bases; unmatched junction nucleotides: 6. The CDR3 loop is CATRQGAPNSPLHF. As DNA, the CDR3 is TGTGCCACTCGACAGGGGGCGCCTAATTCACCCCTCCACTTT.

This chain joins TRBV5-1 and TRBJ2-1; 10 nucleotides align to TRBD2. With V trimmed by 0 bases and J by 9 bases, 3 bases remained unmatched. The CDR3 consists of 14 residues. From germline, CDR1 is SGHRS and CDR2 YFSETQ. CDR3 loop: CASSLGSGGCEQFF. The CDR3, as DNA: TGCGCCAGCAGCTTGGGTAGCGGGGGGTGTGAGCAGTTCTTC. The full variable domain, its missing parts supplied by reference TRBV5-1 and TRBJ2-1, is KAGVTQTPRYLIKTRGQQVTLSCSPISGHRSVSWYQQTPGQGLQFLFEYFSETQRNKGNFPGRFSGRQFSNSRSEMNVSTLELGDSALYLCASSLGSGGCEQFFGPGTRLTVL.

This chain uses TRBV5-1 with TRBJ2-6; maybe TRBD1 (6 bases). Germline V gives CDR1 SGHRS, CDR2 YFSETQ. Trimming took off 4 bases at V and 0 bases at J, with 11 bases between the two ends. The CDR3 is made up of 16 amino acids. CDR3 DNA sequence: TGCGCCAGCAGCAAGGTGGGGGCCTCTGGGGCCAACGTCCTGACTTTC. This codes for CASSKVGASGANVLTF.

The V and J genes are TRBV13 and TRBJ2-7; 12 nucleotides agree with TRBD1. Germline lookup yields CDR1 PRHDT and CDR2 FYEKMQ (reference sequence). This CDR3 has 15 amino acids. V lost 5 bases to trimming and J lost 2 bases; unmatched junction nucleotides: 4. For the CDR3, the DNA is TGTGCCAGCAGCGAGGGACAGGGGGCGACCTACGAGCAGTACTTC. This sequence encodes CASSEGQGATYEQYF.

The J gene is TRBJ2-7, the V gene TRBV10-1; no definite D call. Germline V gene data show CDR1 as WNHNN and CDR2 as SYGVQD (reference sequence). This CDR3 comprises 15 residues. V was pared by 6 bases and J by 2 bases, with 17 bases between. The CDR3 nucleotides are TGCGCCAGCAGCCGTTATCCGCGCATCCCCTACGAGCAGTACTTC. Protein sequence: CASSRYPRIPYEQYF.

The rearrangement links TRBV11-2 to TRBJ2-7, with D possibly being TRBD2 (5 bases). Germline V gene lookup returns CDR1 SGHAT and CDR2 FQNNGV. Trimming stripped 2 bases from V and 0 bases from J, with 8 bases between. There are 14 residues in the CDR3. CDR3 nucleotide sequence: TGTGCCAGCAGCTTATGGAGGAGCTCCTACGAGCAGTACTTC. It translates to CASSLWRSSYEQYF.

The chain carries TRBV7-9 and TRBJ2-5, with 12 bases identical to TRBD2. J was trimmed by 0 bases and V by 4 bases; bases with no gene match: 6. The germline CDR1 and CDR2 sequences are SEHNR and FQNEAQ (reference sequence). The CDR3 is 17 amino acids. The DNA for the CDR3 is TGTGCCAGCAGCTCACCAAGGACTAGCGGGGACCAAGAGACCCAGTACTTC. This encodes CASSSPRTSGDQETQYF.

The V call is TRBV7-9, the J call TRBJ2-7; no clear D gene. Looked up from germline, CDR1 is SEHNR and CDR2 is FQNEAQ (reference sequence). Trimming took off 7 bases at V and 0 bases at J, with 7 bases between the two ends. The length of the CDR3 is 12 residues. The CDR3 loop is CASMGSSYEQYF. As DNA, the CDR3 is TGTGCCAGCATGGGCAGCTCCTACGAGCAGTACTTC.

The chain carries TRBV4-2 and TRBJ2-7; D possibly corresponds to TRBD2 (6 bases). The CDR3 runs 13 residues. V was cut by 4 bases and J by 3 bases, with 10 bases left in between. Germline V gene sequence: CDR1 LGHNA, CDR2 YNFKEQ. In DNA form, the CDR3 reads TGTGCCAGCAGCCCGGGGGTCGTCTACGAGCAGTACTTC. Its translation: CASSPGVVYEQYF.

The V and J genes are TRBV5-6 and TRBJ1-1; no firm D call. The V gene's germline CDR1 is SGHDT and CDR2 YYEEEE. Trimming removed 1 base from V and 8 bases from J, with 9 bases in between. CDR3 length: 12 residues. CDR3 in DNA: TGTGCCAGCAGCTTGTCACAAAGAGAAGCTTTCTTT. This gives the protein CASSLSQREAFF. Complete variable domain (other parts from reference TRBV5-6 and TRBJ1-1): DAGVTQSPTHLIKTRGQQVTLRCSPKSGHDTVSWYQQALGQGPQFIFQYYEEEERQRGNFPDRFSGHQFPNYSSELNVNALLLGDSALYLCASSLSQREAFFGQGTRLTVV.

A word on this clone: One end of the junction varies from germline; a read error may be responsible. The V call is TRBV2, the J call TRBJ1-2, with unresolved D. The germline gives CDR1 SNHLY, CDR2 FYNNEI. The CDR3 covers 12 residues. The CDR3 nucleotides read TGTGCCAGCCTCCCTATTAACTATGGCTACCCCTTC. Its translation is CASLPINYGYPF. The variable domain in full, completed from reference TRBV2 and TRBJ1-2, reads EPEVTQTPSHQVTQMGQEVILRCVPISNHLYFYWYRQILGQKVEFLVSFYNNEISEKSEIFDDQFSVERPDGSNFTLKIRSTKLEDSAMYFCASLPINYGYPFGSGTRLTVV.

J is TRBJ2-2 and V is TRBV7-9; the D gene is possibly TRBD2 (6 bases). CDR1 and CDR2 from the germline V gene are SEHNR and FQNEAQ (reference sequence). This CDR3 spans 16 amino acids. Trimming shortened V by 6 bases and J by 6 bases, and 20 bases separated the two germline ends. Written as DNA, the CDR3 is TGTGCCAGCAGACCGCAGGTGGGGAGGATCTCCGGGGAGCTGTTTTTT. Translated, it gives CASRPQVGRISGELFF.

This clone has only a few counts. The chain joins TRBV6-6 to TRBJ1-4; D unresolved. Germline assignment: CDR1 MNHNY and CDR2 SVGAGI (reference sequence). The CDR3 length is 12 residues. V was shortened by 3 bases and J by 8 bases, with 7 bases between the two germline ends. CDR3 in amino acids: CASSYVREKLFF. For the CDR3, the DNA is TGTGCCAGCAGTTATGTACGGGAAAAACTGTTTTTT.

Comments on this clone: Mismatch with germline at one junction end may stem from a read error. This chain links TRBV30 with TRBJ1-1; D is perhaps TRBD1 (6 bases). The CDR3 is made up of 12 amino acids. Germline V gives CDR1 GTSNPN, CDR2 SVGIG (reference sequence). CDR3 coding DNA: TGTGCCTGGAGGCAGGGGAACTCTGAAGCTTTCTTT. Residues: CAWRQGNSEAFF.

V gene TRBV19 combines with J gene TRBJ1-5; 7 nucleotides match TRBD1. After removal of 10 bases from V and 3 bases from J, the junction contained 9 bases not matched to a gene. The germline gives CDR1 LNHDA, CDR2 SQIVND (reference sequence). The CDR3 has 14 residues. CDR3: CATTAGTDNQPQHF. DNA of the CDR3: TGTGCCACAACAGCCGGGACAGACAATCAGCCCCAGCATTTT.

This clone has a single count. V and J are TRBV4-3 and TRBJ2-7; D is perhaps TRBD1 (6 bases). V was trimmed by 2 bases and J by 5 bases, leaving 10 bases between them. Germline CDR1 LGHNA, CDR2 YSLEER. This CDR3 region has 13 residues. This CDR3 is CASSQSGVDEQYF. Here the CDR3 DNA reads TGCGCCAGCAGCCAATCAGGGGTGGACGAGCAGTACTTC.

This clone has only one observation. DNA of the CDR3: TGTGCCAGCAGTGGGACAGGGAATCGCTATGGCTACACCTTC. Translating gives CASSGTGNRYGYTF. V and J are TRBV2 and TRBJ1-2, with 8 bases matching TRBD1. The V gene's germline CDR1 is SNHLY and CDR2 FYNNEI. V was clipped by 4 bases and J by 4 bases; unmatched bases: 5. CDR3 length equals 14 residues.

The sample holds a few counts of this clone. The rearrangement joins TRBV27 to TRBJ1-2; 12 nucleotides align to TRBD1. This CDR3 spans 15 amino acids. Germline loops: CDR1 MNHEY, CDR2 SMNVEV (reference sequence). J was trimmed by 8 bases and V by 5 bases; bases with no gene match: 9. The CDR3 reads CASSPRPGTGGGYTF. CDR3 DNA: TGTGCCAGCAGTCCGAGACCCGGGACAGGGGGCGGCTACACCTTC.

The CDR3 bases are TGTGCCACCAGCAGAGATTTGGGCGGGGTAGGCACAGATACGCAGTATTTT. Translation: CATSRDLGGVGTDTQYF. This chain uses TRBV15 with TRBJ2-3, with a weak D call TRBD2 (6 bases). V was clipped by 0 bases and J by 1 base, with 14 bases between them. The CDR3 is made up of 17 amino acids. Germline V gives CDR1 LNHNV, CDR2 YYDKDF (reference sequence).

CDR3 bases: TGTGCCAGCAGCCGTACGGGACAGGGGGTCGAAAAACTGTTTTTT. This codes for CASSRTGQGVEKLFF. The chain couples TRBV2 to TRBJ1-4; 11 bases agree with TRBD1. The V and J ends lost 6 bases and 8 bases, in that order; junction bases with no gene match: 8. The length of the CDR3 is 15 residues. Germline CDR1 reads SNHLY; CDR2 reads FYNNEI.